Listed below are T cell receptor beta chains from one sample, sequenced in a study of human T cells and chemical hapten exposure. Using its own MiXCR run on the RACE reads, TCRdb lists one record per CDR3 protein. This table has around 130,000 distinct CDR3 sequences, approximately 9% appearing once. Sequenced material: whole blood. These receptors came from a male donor in good health. Some clones in this sample may be carry-over from other donors' samples. The CDR3 runs from the conserved cysteine through the conserved F or W. Fields, in order: J gene, V gene, D gene, clone size, CDR3 protein, CDR3 DNA. D genes are given only for firm matches. Expanded clones get a size class; other rows say once, few or many, or leave the size out.

TRBJ1-5	TRBV27	TRBD1	-	CASSRTGGGNQPQHF	TGTGCCAGCAGTCGAACAGGGGGAGGCAATCAGCCCCAGCATTTT
TRBJ2-4	TRBV6-6	-	many	CASSYWAGAKNIQYF	TGTGCCAGCAGTTACTGGGCGGGAGCCAAAAACATTCAGTACTTC
TRBJ2-3	TRBV2	TRBD2	-	CASTYLAGVADTQYF	TGTGCCAGCACTTATCTAGCGGGAGTTGCAGATACGCAGTATTTT
TRBJ2-1	TRBV28	-	many	CASIRSGGSYNEQFF	TGTGCCAGCATACGAAGTGGGGGATCCTACAATGAGCAGTTCTTC
TRBJ2-3	TRBV4-3	-	few	CASSQERRGTDTQYF	TGCGCCAGCAGCCAAGAACGGCGGGGCACAGATACGCAGTATTTT
TRBJ2-5	TRBV5-1	TRBD1	many	CASSLARTGGETQYF	TGCGCCAGCAGCTTGGCCCGGACAGGAGGCGAGACCCAGTACTTC
TRBJ2-7	TRBV27	TRBD2	few	CASSLPGLAGVREQYF	TGTGCCAGCAGTTTACCTGGACTAGCGGGAGTAAGAGAGCAGTACTTC
TRBJ2-3	TRBV5-4	-	many	CASSSRRHTQYF	TGTGCCAGCAGCTCCCGACGACATACGCAGTATTTT
TRBJ2-6	TRBV7-9	TRBD2	-	CASSPLGGAGANVLTF	TGTGCCAGCAGCCCATTGGGGGGGGCTGGGGCCAACGTCCTGACTTTC
TRBJ2-1	TRBV20-1	TRBD2	few	CSARIFQRGSSYNEQFF	TGCAGTGCTAGAATCTTCCAGCGGGGGAGCTCCTACAATGAGCAGTTCTTC
TRBJ1-5	TRBV6-1	-	-	CASSESGASNQPQHF	TGTGCCAGCAGTGAATCCGGGGCAAGCAATCAGCCCCAGCATTTT
TRBJ2-7	TRBV19	TRBD1	few	CASGQGKYEQYF	TGTGCCAGTGGACAGGGGAAATACGAGCAGTACTTC
TRBJ1-5	TRBV7-9	TRBD1	few	CASSSSGTGGDQPQHF	TGTGCCAGCAGCTCATCTGGGACAGGGGGCGACCAGCCCCAGCATTTT
TRBJ1-1	TRBV9	-	few	CASSVTDGGTEAFF	TGTGCCAGCAGCGTAACAGACGGGGGGACTGAAGCTTTCTTT
TRBJ2-7	TRBV7-9	-	-	CASSPRTDGTEQYF	TGTGCCAGCAGCCCTAGGACAGACGGCACCGAGCAGTACTTC
TRBJ1-2	TRBV12-3/TRBV12-4	-	-	CASSQTSHYGYTF	TGTGCCAGCAGTCAGACTTCGCACTATGGCTACACCTTC
TRBJ2-7	TRBV6-6	TRBD2	once	CASGITGTSPHEQYF	TGTGCCAGCGGGATCACCGGGACTAGTCCCCACGAGCAGTACTTC
TRBJ2-1	TRBV6-4	TRBD2	few	CASSKGTSGADEQFF	TGTGCCAGCAGTAAGGGGACTAGCGGGGCCGATGAGCAGTTCTTC
TRBJ1-5	TRBV25-1	-	few	CASSEHRSNQPQHF	TGTGCCAGCAGTGAACACAGGAGCAATCAGCCCCAGCATTTT
TRBJ2-2	TRBV12-3/TRBV12-4	-	many	CASTRTSPGELFF	TGTGCCAGCACCAGAACGTCGCCAGGGGAGCTGTTTTTT
TRBJ2-2	TRBV4-3	TRBD1	few	CASSQDLRTGSNTGELFF	TGCGCCAGCAGCCAAGACCTTAGGACAGGGTCGAACACCGGGGAGCTGTTTTTT
TRBJ2-1	TRBV2	-	many	CASSEALRLGSYNEQFF	TGTGCCAGCAGTGAAGCGCTTCGACTAGGGTCCTACAATGAGCAGTTCTTC
TRBJ1-4	TRBV7-9	TRBD1	few	CASSEGARDEKLFF	TGTGCCAGCAGCGAGGGGGCGCGGGACGAAAAACTGTTTTTT
TRBJ2-3	TRBV20-1	TRBD1	once	CSASQSRGTSTDTQYF	TGCAGTGCTAGTCAATCCAGGGGGACGAGCACAGATACGCAGTATTTT
TRBJ2-1	TRBV29-1	-	few	CSVGSNEQFF	TGCAGCGTTGGGTCCAATGAGCAGTTCTTC
TRBJ2-1	TRBV29-1	-	few	CSVDFLSSYNEQFF	TGCAGCGTTGACTTTCTGAGCTCCTACAATGAGCAGTTCTTC
TRBJ2-7	TRBV27	-	many	CASSPGVEQYF	TGTGCCAGCAGTCCAGGGGTCGAGCAGTACTTC
TRBJ1-5	TRBV6-5	-	few	CASSYTYPVNNQPQHF	TGTGCCAGCAGTTACACTTACCCCGTCAACAATCAGCCCCAGCATTTT
TRBJ2-3	TRBV12-2	-	few	CASRLVADTQYF	TGTGCAAGTCGCTTAGTAGCCGATACGCAGTATTTT
TRBJ2-1	TRBV7-8	TRBD2	few	CASSRGEGLAGYNEQFF	TGTGCCAGCAGCCGCGGCGAGGGACTAGCGGGGTACAATGAGCAGTTCTTC
TRBJ2-1	TRBV12-3/TRBV12-4	-	-	CASTHPGDEQFF	TGTGCCAGCACCCACCCTGGTGATGAGCAGTTCTTC
TRBJ1-4	TRBV4-2	TRBD1	-	CASSTSRGVNEKLFF	TGTGCCAGCAGCACTTCCAGGGGGGTTAATGAAAAACTGTTTTTT
TRBJ1-4	TRBV7-2	-	many	CASSSRDTRPEKLFF	TGTGCCAGCAGCTCCCGGGACACACGACCGGAAAAACTGTTTTTT
TRBJ2-5	TRBV5-5	-	many	CASSFRGLQETQYF	TGTGCCAGCAGCTTTCGCGGACTTCAAGAGACCCAGTACTTC
TRBJ2-3	TRBV9	-	few	CASSVVSGARTDTQYF	TGTGCCAGCAGCGTAGTTTCGGGGGCCCGCACAGATACGCAGTATTTT
TRBJ1-1	TRBV12-3/TRBV12-4	TRBD1	-	CASTHRQGPNTEAFF	TGTGCCAGCACCCATAGACAGGGACCGAACACTGAAGCTTTCTTT
TRBJ2-3	TRBV7-9	TRBD2	-	CASSLPRGTSESTDTQYF	TGTGCCAGCAGCTTACCACGGGGGACTAGCGAGAGCACAGATACGCAGTATTTT
TRBJ1-1	TRBV5-1	-	-	CASSINLNTEAFF	TGCGCCAGCAGCATTAACTTGAACACTGAAGCTTTCTTT
TRBJ2-1	TRBV7-2	-	few	CASSLREGGSYNEQFF	TGTGCCAGCAGCTTAAGGGAAGGGGGGTCCTACAATGAGCAGTTCTTC
TRBJ2-1	TRBV12-3/TRBV12-4	TRBD1	-	CASDLKPGTGGNEQFF	TGTGCCAGCGACCTAAAACCCGGGACAGGGGGGAATGAGCAGTTCTTC
TRBJ2-5	TRBV12-5	-	few	CASGLDGLQETQYF	TGTGCTAGTGGTTTGGACGGCCTCCAAGAGACCCAGTACTTC
TRBJ1-1	TRBV7-8	-	many	CASSLEGQMNTEAFF	TGTGCCAGCAGCTTAGAAGGACAGATGAACACTGAAGCTTTCTTT
TRBJ1-3	TRBV9	TRBD1	-	CASSAQGAEGNTIYF	TGTGCCAGCAGCGCACAGGGGGCCGAAGGAAACACCATATATTTT